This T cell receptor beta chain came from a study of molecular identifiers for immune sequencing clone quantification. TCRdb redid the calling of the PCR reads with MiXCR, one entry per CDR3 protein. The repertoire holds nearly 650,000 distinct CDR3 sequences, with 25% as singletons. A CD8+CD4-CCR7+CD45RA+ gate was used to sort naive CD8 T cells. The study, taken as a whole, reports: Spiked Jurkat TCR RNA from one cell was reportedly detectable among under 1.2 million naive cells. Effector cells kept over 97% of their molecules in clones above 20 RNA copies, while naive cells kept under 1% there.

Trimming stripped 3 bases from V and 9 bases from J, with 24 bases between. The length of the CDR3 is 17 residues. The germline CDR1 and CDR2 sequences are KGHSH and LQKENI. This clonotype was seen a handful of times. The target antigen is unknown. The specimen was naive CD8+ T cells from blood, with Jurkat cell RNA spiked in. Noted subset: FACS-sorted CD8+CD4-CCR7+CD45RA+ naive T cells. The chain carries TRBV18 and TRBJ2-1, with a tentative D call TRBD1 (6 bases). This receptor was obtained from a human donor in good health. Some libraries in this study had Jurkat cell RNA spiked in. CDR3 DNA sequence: TGTGCCAGCTCACCCCGCAGGGGTAGAGAAGAACACGTTGAGCAGTTCTTC. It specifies CASSPRRGREEHVEQFF.